This record looks at one TCR beta chain sequence and its context. The V gene end was trimmed by 5 bases and the J gene end by 1 base; junction bases not matched to a gene: 16. The CDR3 extends over 18 amino acids. The V gene's germline CDR1 is MNHEY and CDR2 SMNVEV (reference sequence). These data come from a study of cytomegalovirus exposure and HLA in healthy donors. It was with 60 Vbeta and 13 Jbeta primers that the PCR ran. Only in-frame clones appear in the TCRdb table, and some are missing; sequencing was by immunoSEQ multiplex PCR. In total, the table holds around 100,000 clones. V usage is TRBV27 and J usage is TRBJ2-7, with 8 bases matching TRBD1. Sequencing was done on a sample of PBMCs. The origin of this receptor is a man aged 45-65 years in good health and CMV-seronegative. The CDR3 DNA sequence: TGTGCCAGCAGTCCCCTAAACTCCGACAGGGGAGTTTCCTACGAGCAGTACTTC. It is translated as CASSPLNSDRGVSYEQYF.